This T cell receptor (beta chain) was sequenced during a study of blood T cell repertoires in COVID-19. Study-wide background: Acute and convalescent COVID-19 samples came from the United States, Italy and Spain. Sample material is recorded as cDNA or gDNA derived from T cells, B-cell-depleted T cells, or PBMCs.

In the source study's methods: By means of reference gene primer amplification, nucleated cell counts were estimated. TCRdb's table, derived via immunoSEQ multiplex PCR, lists solely in-frame clones and lacks some. The V and J calls and the clone size are those of that table, but D and trimming were determined from the DNA. The table shows 450,000 to 500,000 clones, with roughly 88% occurring only once. This clone was counted a few times. Different DNA sequences within this sample yield the same CDR3. This CDR3 is built from 14 residues. V lost 5 bases, J lost 3 bases, and 5 bases stayed unmatched. CDR1 and CDR2 (germline): SNHLY, FYNNEI.

The material sequenced was peripheral blood. J is TRBJ2-7 and V is TRBV2; TRBD2 agrees at 9 bases. The receptor was isolated from a human donor in a cohort sampled during active COVID-19. This CDR3 reads CASSPGLAGYEQYF. DNA for the CDR3: TGTGCCAGCAGTCCGGGACTAGCTGGCTACGAGCAGTACTTC.